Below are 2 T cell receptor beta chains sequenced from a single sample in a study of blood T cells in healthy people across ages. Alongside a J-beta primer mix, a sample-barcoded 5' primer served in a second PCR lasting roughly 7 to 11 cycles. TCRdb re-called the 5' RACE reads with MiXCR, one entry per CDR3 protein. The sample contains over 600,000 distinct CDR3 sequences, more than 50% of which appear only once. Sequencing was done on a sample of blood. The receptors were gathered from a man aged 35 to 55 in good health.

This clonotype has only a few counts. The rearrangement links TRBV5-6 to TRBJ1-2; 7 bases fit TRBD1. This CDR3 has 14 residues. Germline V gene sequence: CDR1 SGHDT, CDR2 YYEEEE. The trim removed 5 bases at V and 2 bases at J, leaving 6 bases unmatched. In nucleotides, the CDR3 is TGTGCCAGCAGTGACAGGGTGTGGAACTATGGCTACACCTTC. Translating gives CASSDRVWNYGYTF.

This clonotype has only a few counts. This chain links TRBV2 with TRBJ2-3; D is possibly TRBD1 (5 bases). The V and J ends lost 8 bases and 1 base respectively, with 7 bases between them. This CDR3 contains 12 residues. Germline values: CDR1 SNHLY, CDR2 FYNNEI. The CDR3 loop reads CASGARTDTQYF. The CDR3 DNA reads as TGTGCCAGCGGGGCTCGCACAGATACGCAGTATTTT.